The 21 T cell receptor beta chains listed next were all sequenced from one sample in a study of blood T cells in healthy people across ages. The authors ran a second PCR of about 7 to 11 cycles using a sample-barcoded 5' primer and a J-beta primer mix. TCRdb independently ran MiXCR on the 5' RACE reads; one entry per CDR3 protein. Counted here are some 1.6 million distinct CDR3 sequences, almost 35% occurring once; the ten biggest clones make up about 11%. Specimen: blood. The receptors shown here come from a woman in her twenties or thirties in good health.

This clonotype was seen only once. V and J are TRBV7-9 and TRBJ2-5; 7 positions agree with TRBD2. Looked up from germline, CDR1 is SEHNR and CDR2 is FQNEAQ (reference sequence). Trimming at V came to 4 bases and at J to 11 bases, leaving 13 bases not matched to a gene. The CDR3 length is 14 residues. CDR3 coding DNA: TGTGCCAGCAGCTCCTCTTCCCGGGACTACGGGCAGTACTTC. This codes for CASSSSSRDYGQYF.

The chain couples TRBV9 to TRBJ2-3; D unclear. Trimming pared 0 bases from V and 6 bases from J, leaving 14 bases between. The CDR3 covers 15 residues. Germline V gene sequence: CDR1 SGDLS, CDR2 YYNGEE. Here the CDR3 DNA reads TGTGCCAGCAGCGTAGATGAACAAGCGACTGATACGCAGTATTTT. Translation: CASSVDEQATDTQYF.

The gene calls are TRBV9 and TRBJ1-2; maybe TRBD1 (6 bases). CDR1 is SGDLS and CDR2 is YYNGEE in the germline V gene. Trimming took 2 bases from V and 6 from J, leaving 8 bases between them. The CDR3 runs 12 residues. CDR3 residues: CASSVYRDGYTF. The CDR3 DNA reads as TGTGCCAGCAGCGTCTACAGGGATGGCTACACCTTC. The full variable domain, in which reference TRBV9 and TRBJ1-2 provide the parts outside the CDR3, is DSGVTQTPKHLITATGQRVTLRCSPRSGDLSVYWYQQSLDQGLQFLIQYYNGEERAKGNILERFSAQQFPDLHSELNLSSLELGDSALYFCASSVYRDGYTFGSGTRLTVV.

CDR3 in amino acids: CASSRDSMYGYTF. DNA of the CDR3: TGTGCCAGCAGCAGGGACAGTATGTATGGCTACACCTTC. The V call is TRBV6-5, the J call TRBJ1-2; 7 bases agree with TRBD1. From germline, CDR1 is MNHEY and CDR2 SVGAGI. V gave up 6 bases and J gave up 5 bases; unmatched junction bases: 6. The CDR3 totals 13 residues.

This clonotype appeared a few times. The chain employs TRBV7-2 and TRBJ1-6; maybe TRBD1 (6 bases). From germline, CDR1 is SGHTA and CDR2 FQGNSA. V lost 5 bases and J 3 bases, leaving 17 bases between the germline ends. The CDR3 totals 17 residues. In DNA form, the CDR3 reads TGTGCCAGCAGCCGTAGGGGGGCGCCCGGCTATAATTCACCCCTCCACTTT. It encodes CASSRRGAPGYNSPLHF.

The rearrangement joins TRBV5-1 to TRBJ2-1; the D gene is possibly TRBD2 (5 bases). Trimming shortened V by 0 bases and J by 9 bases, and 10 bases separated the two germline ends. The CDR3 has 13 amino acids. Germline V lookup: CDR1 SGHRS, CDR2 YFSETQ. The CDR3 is CASSLGQAGEQFF. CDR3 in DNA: TGCGCCAGCAGCTTGGGTCAGGCGGGTGAGCAGTTCTTC.

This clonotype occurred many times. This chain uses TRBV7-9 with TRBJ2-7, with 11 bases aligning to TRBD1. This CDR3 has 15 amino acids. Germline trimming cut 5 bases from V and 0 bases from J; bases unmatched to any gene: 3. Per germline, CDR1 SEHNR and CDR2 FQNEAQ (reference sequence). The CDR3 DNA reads TGTGCCAGCAGCGCCGGGACAGGGGGCTCCTACGAGCAGTACTTC. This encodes CASSAGTGGSYEQYF.

CDR3 region: CASTLASGYEQYF. The DNA of the CDR3 is TGTGCCAGCACCTTAGCCTCTGGCTACGAGCAGTACTTC. The chain combines TRBV28 with TRBJ2-4; no clear D. The J call may be faulty, since TRBJ2-7 better matches the DNA end. Germline V lookup: CDR1 MDHEN, CDR2 SYDVKM. This CDR3 has 13 residues.

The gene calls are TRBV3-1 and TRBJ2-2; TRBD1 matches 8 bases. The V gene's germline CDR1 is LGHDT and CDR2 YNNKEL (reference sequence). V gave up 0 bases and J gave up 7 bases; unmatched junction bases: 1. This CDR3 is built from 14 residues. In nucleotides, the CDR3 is TGTGCCAGCAGCCAAGAGGGGACAGGCGGGGAGCTGTTTTTT. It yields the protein CASSQEGTGGELFF.

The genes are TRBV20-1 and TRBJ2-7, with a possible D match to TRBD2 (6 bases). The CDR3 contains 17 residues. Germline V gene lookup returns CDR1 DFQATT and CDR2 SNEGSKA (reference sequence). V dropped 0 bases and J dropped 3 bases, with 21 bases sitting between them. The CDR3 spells CSARDQASARHNYEQYF. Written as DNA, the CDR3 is TGCAGTGCTAGAGATCAGGCTAGCGCACGTCATAACTACGAGCAGTACTTC.

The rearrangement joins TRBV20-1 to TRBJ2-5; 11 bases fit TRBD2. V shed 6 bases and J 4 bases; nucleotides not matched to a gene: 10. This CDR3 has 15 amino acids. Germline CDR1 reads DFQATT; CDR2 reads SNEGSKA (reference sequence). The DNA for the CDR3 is TGCAGTGCCCTCCCGCTAGCGGGGGGCCTAGAGACCCAGTACTTC. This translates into CSALPLAGGLETQYF.

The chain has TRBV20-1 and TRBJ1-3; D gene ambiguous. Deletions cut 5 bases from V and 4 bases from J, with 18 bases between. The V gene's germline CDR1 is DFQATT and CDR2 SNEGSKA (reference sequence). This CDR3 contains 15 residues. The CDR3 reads CSADPGRLEGNTIYF. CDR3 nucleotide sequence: TGCAGTGCTGACCCCGGGCGGCTAGAAGGAAACACCATATATTTT.

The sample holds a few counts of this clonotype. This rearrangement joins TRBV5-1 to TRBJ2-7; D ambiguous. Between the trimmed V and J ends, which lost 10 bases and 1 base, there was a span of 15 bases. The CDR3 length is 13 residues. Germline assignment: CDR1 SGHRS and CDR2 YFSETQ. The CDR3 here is CASGEAPSYEQYF. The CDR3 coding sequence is TGCGCCTCCGGCGAAGCGCCATCCTACGAGCAGTACTTC. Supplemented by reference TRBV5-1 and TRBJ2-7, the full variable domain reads KAGVTQTPRYLIKTRGQQVTLSCSPISGHRSVSWYQQTPGQGLQFLFEYFSETQRNKGNFPGRFSGRQFSNSRSEMNVSTLELGDSALYLCASGEAPSYEQYFGPGTRLTVT.

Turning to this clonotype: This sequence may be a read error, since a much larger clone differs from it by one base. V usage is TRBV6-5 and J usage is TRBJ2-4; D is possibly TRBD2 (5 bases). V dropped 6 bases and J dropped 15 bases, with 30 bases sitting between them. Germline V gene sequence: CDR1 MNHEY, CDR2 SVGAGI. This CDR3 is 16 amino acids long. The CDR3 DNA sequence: TGTGCCAGCAGACTAACCGAGGGCTCTGAAGAATACGAGCGGTACTTC. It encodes CASRLTEGSEEYERYF.

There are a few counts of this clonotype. The CDR3 loop is CASSISGTGAETQYF. The CDR3 DNA sequence: TGTGCCAGCAGCATATCCGGGACAGGGGCGGAGACCCAGTACTTC. The chain employs TRBV7-2 and TRBJ2-5, with 10 bases fitting TRBD1. Germline V lookup: CDR1 SGHTA, CDR2 FQGNSA. Trimming removed 5 bases from V and 5 bases from J; junction bases left unmatched: 8. The CDR3 spans 15 residues.

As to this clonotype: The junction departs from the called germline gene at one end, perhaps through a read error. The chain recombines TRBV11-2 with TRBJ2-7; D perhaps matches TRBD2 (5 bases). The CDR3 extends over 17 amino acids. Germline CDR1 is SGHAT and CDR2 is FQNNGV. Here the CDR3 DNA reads TGTGCCAGCAGCCTAGATTGGGAGCGTGCTACCTCCTACGAGCAGTACTTC. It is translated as CASSLDWERATSYEQYF. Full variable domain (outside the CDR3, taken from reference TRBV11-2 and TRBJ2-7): EAGVAQSPRYKIIEKRQSVAFWCNPISGHATLYWYQQILGQGPKLLIQFQNNGVVDDSQLPKDRFSAERLKGVDSTLKIQPAKLEDSAVYLCASSLDWERATSYEQYFGPGTRLTVT.

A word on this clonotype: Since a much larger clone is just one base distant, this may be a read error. The CDR3 bases are TGCGCCAGCGGCTTGGACGGGGCAGGAGATACGCAGTATTTT. Translating it yields CASGLDGAGDTQYF. The chain recombines TRBV5-1 with TRBJ2-3; D is possibly TRBD1 or TRBD2 (5 bases each). This CDR3 has 14 amino acids. Germline CDR1 reads SGHRS; CDR2 reads YFSETQ.

CDR3 amino acids: CASSRLLEEQFF. Here the CDR3 DNA reads TGTGCCAGCAGCCGCTTACTTGAAGAGCAGTTCTTC. J is TRBJ2-1 and V is TRBV6-1; D call uncertain. CDR3 size: 12 residues. Germline V CDR1 and CDR2: MNHNS, SASEGT. Trimming removed 6 bases at V and 10 bases at J, with 13 bases between.

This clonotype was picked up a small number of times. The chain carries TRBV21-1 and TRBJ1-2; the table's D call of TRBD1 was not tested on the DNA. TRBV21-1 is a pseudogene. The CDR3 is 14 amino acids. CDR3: CASSGTDKAYGYTF. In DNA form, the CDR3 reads TGTGCCAGCAGCGGGACCGATAAGGCCTATGGCTACACCTTC.

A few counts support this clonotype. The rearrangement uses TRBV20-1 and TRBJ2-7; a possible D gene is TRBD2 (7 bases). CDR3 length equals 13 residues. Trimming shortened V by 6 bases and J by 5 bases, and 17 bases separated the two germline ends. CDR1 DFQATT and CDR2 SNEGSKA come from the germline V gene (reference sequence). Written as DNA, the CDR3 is TGCAGTGCCGGTCGGGGGGCGGGAGACGAGCAGTACTTC. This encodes CSAGRGAGDEQYF.

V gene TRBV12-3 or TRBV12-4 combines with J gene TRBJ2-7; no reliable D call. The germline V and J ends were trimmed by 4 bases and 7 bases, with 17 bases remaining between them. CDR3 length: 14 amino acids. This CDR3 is CASSSLTGEEEQYF. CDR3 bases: TGTGCCAGCAGTTCCCTTACGGGTGAAGAGGAGCAGTACTTC.